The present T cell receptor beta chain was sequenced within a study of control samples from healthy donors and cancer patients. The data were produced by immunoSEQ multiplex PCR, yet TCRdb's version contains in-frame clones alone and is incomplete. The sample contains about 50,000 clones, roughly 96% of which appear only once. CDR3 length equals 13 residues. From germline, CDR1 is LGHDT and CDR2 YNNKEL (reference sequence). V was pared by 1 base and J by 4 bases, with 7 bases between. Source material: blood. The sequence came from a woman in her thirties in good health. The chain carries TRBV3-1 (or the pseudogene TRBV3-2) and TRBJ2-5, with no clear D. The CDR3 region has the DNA TGTGCCAGCAGCCAAGGTGCCCGAGAGACCCAGTACTTC. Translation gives CASSQGARETQYF.